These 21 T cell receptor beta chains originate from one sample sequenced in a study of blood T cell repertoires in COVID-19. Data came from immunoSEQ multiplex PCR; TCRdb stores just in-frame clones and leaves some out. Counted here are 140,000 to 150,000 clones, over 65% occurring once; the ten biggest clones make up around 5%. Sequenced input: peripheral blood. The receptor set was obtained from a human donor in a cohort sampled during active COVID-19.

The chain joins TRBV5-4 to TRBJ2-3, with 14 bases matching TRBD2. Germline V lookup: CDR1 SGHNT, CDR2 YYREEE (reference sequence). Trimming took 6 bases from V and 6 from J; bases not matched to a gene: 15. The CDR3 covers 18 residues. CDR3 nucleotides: TGTGCCAGCACAAAATTACGGGGACTAGCGGGAGTGGGCGATACGCAGTATTTT. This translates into CASTKLRGLAGVGDTQYF.

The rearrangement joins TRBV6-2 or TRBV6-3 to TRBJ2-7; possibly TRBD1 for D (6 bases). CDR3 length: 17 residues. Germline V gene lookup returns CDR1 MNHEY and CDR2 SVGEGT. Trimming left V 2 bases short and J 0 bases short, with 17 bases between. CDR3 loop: CASSYVLSDRNSYEQYF. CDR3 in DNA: TGTGCCAGCAGTTACGTTCTGAGTGACAGGAACTCCTACGAGCAGTACTTC.

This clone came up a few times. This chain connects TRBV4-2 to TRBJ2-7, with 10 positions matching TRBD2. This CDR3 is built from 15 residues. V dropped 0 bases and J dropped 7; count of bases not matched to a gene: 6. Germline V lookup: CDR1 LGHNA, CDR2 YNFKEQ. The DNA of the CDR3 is TGTGCCAGCAGCCAAGATTCTCAGCGGGGGGGTGAGCAGTACTTC. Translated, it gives CASSQDSQRGGEQYF.

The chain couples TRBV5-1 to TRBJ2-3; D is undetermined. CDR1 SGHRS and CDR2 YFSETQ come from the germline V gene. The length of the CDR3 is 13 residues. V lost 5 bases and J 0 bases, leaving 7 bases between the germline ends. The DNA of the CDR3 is TGCGCCAGCAGACATCCAAGCACAGATACGCAGTATTTT. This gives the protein CASRHPSTDTQYF.

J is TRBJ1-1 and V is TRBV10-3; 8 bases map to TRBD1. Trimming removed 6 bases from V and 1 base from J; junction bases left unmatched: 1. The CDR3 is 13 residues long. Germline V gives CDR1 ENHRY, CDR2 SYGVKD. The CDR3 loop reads CAIRQGGNTEAFF. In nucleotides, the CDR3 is TGTGCCATCAGACAGGGGGGGAACACTGAAGCTTTCTTT.

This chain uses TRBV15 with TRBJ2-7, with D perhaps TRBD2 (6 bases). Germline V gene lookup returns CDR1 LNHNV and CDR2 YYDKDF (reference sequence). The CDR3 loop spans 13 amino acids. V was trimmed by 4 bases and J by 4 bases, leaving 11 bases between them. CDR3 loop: CATSKGLAYEQYF. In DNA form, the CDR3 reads TGTGCCACCAGCAAGGGACTCGCTTACGAGCAGTACTTC.

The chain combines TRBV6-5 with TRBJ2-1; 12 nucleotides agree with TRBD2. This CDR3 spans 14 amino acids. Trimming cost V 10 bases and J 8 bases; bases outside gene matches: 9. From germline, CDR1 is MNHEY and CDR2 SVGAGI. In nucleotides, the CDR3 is TGTGCCACTTCGTGGACTAGCGGGGTCGATGAGCAGTTCTTC. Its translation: CATSWTSGVDEQFF.

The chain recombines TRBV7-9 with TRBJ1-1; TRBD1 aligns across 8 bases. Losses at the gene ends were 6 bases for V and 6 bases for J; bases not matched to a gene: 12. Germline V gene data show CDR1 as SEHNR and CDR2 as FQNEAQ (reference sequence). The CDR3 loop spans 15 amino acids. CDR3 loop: CASRSQDREDAEAFF. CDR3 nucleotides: TGTGCCAGCAGAAGCCAGGACAGGGAAGATGCTGAAGCTTTCTTT.

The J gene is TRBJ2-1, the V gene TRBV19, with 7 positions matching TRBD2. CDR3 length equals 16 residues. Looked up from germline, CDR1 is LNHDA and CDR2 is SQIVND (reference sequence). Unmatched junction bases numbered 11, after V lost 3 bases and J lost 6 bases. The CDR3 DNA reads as TGTGCCAGTAGTATGCGGCGGGAGCCCAGAGGCAATGAGCAGTTCTTC. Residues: CASSMRREPRGNEQFF. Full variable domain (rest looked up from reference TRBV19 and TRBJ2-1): DGGITQSPKYLFRKEGQNVTLSCEQNLNHDAMYWYRQDPGQGLRLIYYSQIVNDFQKGDIAEGYSVSREKKESFPLTVTSAQKNPTAFYLCASSMRREPRGNEQFFGPGTRLTVL.

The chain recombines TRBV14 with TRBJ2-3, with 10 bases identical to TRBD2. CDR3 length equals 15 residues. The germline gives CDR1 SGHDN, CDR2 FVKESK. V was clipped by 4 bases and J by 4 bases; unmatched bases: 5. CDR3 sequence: CASSRRTSGSDTQYF. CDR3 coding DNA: TGTGCCAGCAGCCGAAGGACTAGCGGTTCAGATACGCAGTATTTT. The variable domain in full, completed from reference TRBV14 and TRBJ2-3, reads EAGVTQFPSHSVIEKGQTVTLRCDPISGHDNLYWYRRVMGKEIKFLLHFVKESKQDESGMPNNRFLAERTGGTYSTLKVQPAELEDSGVYFCASSRRTSGSDTQYFGPGTRLTVL.

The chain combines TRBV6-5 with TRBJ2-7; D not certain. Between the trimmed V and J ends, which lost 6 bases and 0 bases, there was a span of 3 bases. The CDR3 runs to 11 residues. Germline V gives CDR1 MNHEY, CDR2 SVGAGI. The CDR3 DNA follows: TGTGCCAGCAGGAGCTCCTACGAGCAGTACGTC. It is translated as CASRSSYEQYV.

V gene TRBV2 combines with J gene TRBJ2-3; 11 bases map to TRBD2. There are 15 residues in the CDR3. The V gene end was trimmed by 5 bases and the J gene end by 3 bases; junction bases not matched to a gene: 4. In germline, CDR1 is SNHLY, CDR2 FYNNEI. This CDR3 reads CASSISGRGTDTQYF. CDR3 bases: TGTGCCAGCAGTATTAGCGGGAGGGGAACAGATACGCAGTATTTT.

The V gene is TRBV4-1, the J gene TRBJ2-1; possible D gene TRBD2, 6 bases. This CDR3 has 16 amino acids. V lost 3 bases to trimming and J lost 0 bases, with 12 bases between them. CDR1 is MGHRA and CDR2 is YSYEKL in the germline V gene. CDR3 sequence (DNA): TGCGCCAGCAGCCACCCCGGAGGGGTCTCCTACAATGAGCAGTTCTTC. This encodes CASSHPGGVSYNEQFF.

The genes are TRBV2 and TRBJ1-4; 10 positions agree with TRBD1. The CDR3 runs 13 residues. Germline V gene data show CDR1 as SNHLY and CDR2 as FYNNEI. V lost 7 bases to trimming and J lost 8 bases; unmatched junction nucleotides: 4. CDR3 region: CASTRTGGEKLFF. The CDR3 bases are TGTGCCAGCACCCGGACAGGGGGGGAAAAACTGTTTTTT. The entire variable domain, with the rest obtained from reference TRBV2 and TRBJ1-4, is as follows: EPEVTQTPSHQVTQMGQEVILRCVPISNHLYFYWYRQILGQKVEFLVSFYNNEISEKSEIFDDQFSVERPDGSNFTLKIRSTKLEDSAMYFCASTRTGGEKLFFGSGTQLSVL.

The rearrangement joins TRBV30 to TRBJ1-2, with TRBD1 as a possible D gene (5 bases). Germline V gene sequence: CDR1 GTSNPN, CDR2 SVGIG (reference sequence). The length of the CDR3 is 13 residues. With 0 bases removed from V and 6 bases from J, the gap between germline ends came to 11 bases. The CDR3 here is CAWSVGADDGYTF. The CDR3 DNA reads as TGTGCCTGGAGTGTAGGGGCAGACGATGGCTACACCTTC. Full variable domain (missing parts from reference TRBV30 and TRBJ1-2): SQTIHQWPATLVQPVGSPLSLECTVEGTSNPNLYWYRQAAGRGLQLLFYSVGIGQISSEVPQNLSASRPQDRQFILSSKKLLLSDSGFYLCAWSVGADDGYTFGSGTRLTVV.

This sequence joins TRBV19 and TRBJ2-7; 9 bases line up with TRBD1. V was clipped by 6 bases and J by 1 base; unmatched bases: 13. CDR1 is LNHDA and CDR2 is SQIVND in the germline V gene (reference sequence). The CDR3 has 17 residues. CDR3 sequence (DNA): TGTGCCAGTAGCCCCATCGGACAGGGGAGTGTTTCCTACGAGCAGTACTTC. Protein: CASSPIGQGSVSYEQYF.

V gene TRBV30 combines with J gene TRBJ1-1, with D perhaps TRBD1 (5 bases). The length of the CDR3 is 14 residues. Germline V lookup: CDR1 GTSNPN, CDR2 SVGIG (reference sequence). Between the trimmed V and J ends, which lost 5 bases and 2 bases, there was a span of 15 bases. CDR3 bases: TGTGCCTGGCTGCTCCAGGGTTATAACACTGAAGCTTTCTTT. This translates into CAWLLQGYNTEAFF.

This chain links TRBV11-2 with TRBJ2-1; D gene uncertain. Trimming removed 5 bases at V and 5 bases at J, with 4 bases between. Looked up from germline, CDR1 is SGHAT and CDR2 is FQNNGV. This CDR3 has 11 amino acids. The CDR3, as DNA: TGTGCCAGCAGCCTTAACAATGAGCAGTTCTTC. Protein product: CASSLNNEQFF.

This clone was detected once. CDR3 region: CASSVTGSNSPLHF. As DNA, the CDR3 is TGTGCCAGCAGTGTAACAGGAAGTAATTCACCCCTCCACTTT. The chain couples TRBV6-6 to TRBJ1-6, with TRBD1 as a possible D gene (5 bases). V dropped 5 bases and J dropped 6 bases, with 11 bases sitting between them. The germline CDR1 and CDR2 sequences are MNHNY and SVGAGI (reference sequence). The CDR3 length is 14 residues.

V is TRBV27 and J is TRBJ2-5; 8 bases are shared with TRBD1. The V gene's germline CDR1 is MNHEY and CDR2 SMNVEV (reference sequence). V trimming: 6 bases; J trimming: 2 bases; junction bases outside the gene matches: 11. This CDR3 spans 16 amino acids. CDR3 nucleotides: TGTGCCAGCAGCTCCTCCCGACAGGGGCAACAAGAGACCCAGTACTTC. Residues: CASSSSRQGQQETQYF.

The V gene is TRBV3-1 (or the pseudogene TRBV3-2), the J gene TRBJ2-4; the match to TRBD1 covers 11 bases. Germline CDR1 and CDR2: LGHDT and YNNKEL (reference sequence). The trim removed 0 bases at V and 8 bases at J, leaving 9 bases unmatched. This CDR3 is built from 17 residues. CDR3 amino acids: CASSQDLPGQGAHIQYF. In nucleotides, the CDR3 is TGTGCCAGCAGCCAAGATCTCCCTGGACAGGGGGCGCACATTCAGTACTTC.